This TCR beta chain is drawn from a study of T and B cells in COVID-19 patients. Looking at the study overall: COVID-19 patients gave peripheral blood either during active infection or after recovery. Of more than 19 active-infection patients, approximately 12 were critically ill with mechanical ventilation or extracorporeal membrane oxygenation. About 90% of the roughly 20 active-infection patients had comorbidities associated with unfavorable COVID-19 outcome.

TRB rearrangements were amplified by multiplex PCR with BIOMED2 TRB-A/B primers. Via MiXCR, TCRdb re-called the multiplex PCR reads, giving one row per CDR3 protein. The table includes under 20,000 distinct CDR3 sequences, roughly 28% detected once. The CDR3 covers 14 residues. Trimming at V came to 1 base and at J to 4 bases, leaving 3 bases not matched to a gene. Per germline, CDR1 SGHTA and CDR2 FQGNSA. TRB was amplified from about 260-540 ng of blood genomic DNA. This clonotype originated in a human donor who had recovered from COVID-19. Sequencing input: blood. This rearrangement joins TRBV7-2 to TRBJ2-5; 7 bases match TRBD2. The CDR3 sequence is CASSLGGGGETQYF. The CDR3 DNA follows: TGTGCCAGCAGCTTAGGGGGGGGGGGAGAGACCCAGTACTTC.